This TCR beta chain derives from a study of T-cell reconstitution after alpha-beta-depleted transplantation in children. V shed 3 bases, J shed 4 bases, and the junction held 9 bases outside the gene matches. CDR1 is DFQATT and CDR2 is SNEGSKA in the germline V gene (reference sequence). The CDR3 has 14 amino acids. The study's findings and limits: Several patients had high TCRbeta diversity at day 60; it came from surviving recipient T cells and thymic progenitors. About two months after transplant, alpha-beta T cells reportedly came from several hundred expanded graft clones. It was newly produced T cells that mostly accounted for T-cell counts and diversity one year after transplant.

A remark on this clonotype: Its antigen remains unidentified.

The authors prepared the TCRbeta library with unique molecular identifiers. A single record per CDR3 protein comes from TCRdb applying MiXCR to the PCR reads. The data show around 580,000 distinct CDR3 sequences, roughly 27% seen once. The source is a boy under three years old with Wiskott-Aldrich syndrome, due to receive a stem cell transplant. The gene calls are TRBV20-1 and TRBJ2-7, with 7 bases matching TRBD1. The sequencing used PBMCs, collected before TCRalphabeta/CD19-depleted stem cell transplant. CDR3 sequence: CSASEGAVTYEQYF. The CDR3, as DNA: TGCAGTGCTAGCGAGGGGGCCGTGACGTACGAGCAGTACTTC.